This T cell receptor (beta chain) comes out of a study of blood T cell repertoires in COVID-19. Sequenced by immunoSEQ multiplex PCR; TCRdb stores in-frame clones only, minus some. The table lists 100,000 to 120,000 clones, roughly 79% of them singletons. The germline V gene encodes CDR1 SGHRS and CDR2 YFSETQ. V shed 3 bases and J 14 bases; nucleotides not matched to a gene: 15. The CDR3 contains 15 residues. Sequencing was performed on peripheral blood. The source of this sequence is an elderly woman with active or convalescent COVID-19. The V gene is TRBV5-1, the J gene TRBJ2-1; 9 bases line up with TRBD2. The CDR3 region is CASSSRLAGRGREFF. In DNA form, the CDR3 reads TGCGCCAGCAGCTCCCGCCTAGCGGGACGAGGGCGGGAGTTCTTC.